This TCR beta chain was recorded in a study of blood T cell repertoires in COVID-19. Whole-study context: In each case, the material was cDNA or gDNA derived from T cells, B-cell-depleted T cells, or PBMCs.

Germline-derived CDR1 and CDR2 are KGHSH and LQKENI. This CDR3 comprises 14 residues. The V end was cut by 3 bases, the J end by 6 bases, with 12 bases between. Generated by immunoSEQ multiplex PCR, the TCRdb table keeps only in-frame clones and is missing some. The sample has around 150,000 clones; over 80% are singletons. The genes are TRBV18 and TRBJ1-3, with a tentative D call TRBD1 (6 bases). The TCR originated in a young man with COVID-19, enrolled during active disease. Specimen: peripheral blood. Here the CDR3 DNA reads TGTGCCAGCTCACCCACAGGGCTTGCAAACACCATATATTTT. Protein sequence: CASSPTGLANTIYF.